This entry lists 22 T cell receptor beta chains sequenced from one sample in a study of Graves' ophthalmopathy and Graves' hyperthyroidism. TCR beta CDR3 amplification used RNA transcripts. Second-round multiplex PCR came after a first-round RT-PCR that employed HTBI primers. TCRdb used MiXCR to reprocess the multiplex PCR reads, holding one entry per CDR3 protein. This table has 400,000 or so distinct CDR3 sequences, 17% appearing once. The source material was peripheral blood. All receptors come from an adult woman with stable Graves' hyperthyroidism.

This clonotype appeared many times. The CDR3 nucleotides are TGTGCCAGCAGTTTACCGGGACAGGGGGCGACCGGGGAGCTGTTTTTT. Its translation: CASSLPGQGATGELFF. This chain links TRBV28 with TRBJ2-2; 12 bases map to TRBD1. CDR1 is MDHEN and CDR2 is SYDVKM in the germline V gene. Trimming at V came to 2 bases and at J to 5 bases, leaving 3 bases not matched to a gene. This CDR3 contains 16 residues.

This clonotype appeared a few times. The chain links TRBV29-1 to TRBJ1-2; D gene unclear. Trimming removed 0 bases from V and 4 bases from J, with 9 bases in between. This CDR3 is built from 13 residues. Germline loops: CDR1 SQVTM, CDR2 ANQGSEA. The CDR3 loop reads CSVEERAFYGYTF. Here the CDR3 DNA reads TGCAGCGTTGAAGAGAGGGCCTTCTATGGCTACACCTTC.

This clonotype appeared many times. This chain connects TRBV12-3 or TRBV12-4 to TRBJ2-6; 12 bases map to TRBD2. V shed 5 bases and J 0 bases; nucleotides not matched to a gene: 5. The CDR3 runs 18 residues. CDR3 bases: TGTGCCAGCAGTGCGACACTAGCGGGAGGCTCTGGGGCCAACGTCCTGACTTTC. Its translation is CASSATLAGGSGANVLTF.

This clonotype has at least ten counts. The chain combines TRBV14 with TRBJ1-1; no clear D. The CDR3 is 13 amino acids. The V gene lost 2 bases and the J gene lost 2 bases, with 6 bases spanning the gap. Germline CDR1 is SGHDN and CDR2 is FVKESK. As DNA, the CDR3 is TGTGCCAGCAGCCAATATGGCAACACTGAAGCTTTCTTT. This sequence encodes CASSQYGNTEAFF.

This chain connects TRBV6-1 to TRBJ2-5, with D possibly matching TRBD2 (5 bases). Trimming stripped 5 bases from V and 2 bases from J, with 12 bases between. CDR1 is MNHNS, CDR2 SASEGT, per germline. The CDR3 runs to 14 residues. The CDR3 DNA follows: TGTGCCAGCAGTACCCTAGCCTTACAAGAGACCCAGTACTTC. Translation: CASSTLALQETQYF.

This clonotype was detected many times. The chain has TRBV30 and TRBJ1-6; D remains unclear. V shed 2 bases and J shed 10 bases, with 15 bases lying between them. The germline V gene has CDR1 GTSNPN and CDR2 SVGIG (reference sequence). The CDR3 is made up of 14 amino acids. The CDR3 DNA reads TGTGCCTGGAGTCCCGGGAACACGGGATCACCCCTCCACTTT. This sequence encodes CAWSPGNTGSPLHF.

The J gene is TRBJ1-1, the V gene TRBV5-6; D ambiguous. Germline CDR1 and CDR2: SGHDT and YYEEEE. The CDR3 has 12 residues. V was cut by 4 bases and J by 9 bases, with 13 bases left in between. The CDR3 DNA sequence: TGTGCCAGCAGCGGCCTAGGGCAGCAAGCTTTCTTT. Encoded protein: CASSGLGQQAFF.

This clonotype was counted many times. The J gene is TRBJ2-7, the V gene TRBV27; the D gene is possibly TRBD1 (6 bases). CDR1 and CDR2 (germline): MNHEY, SMNVEV (reference sequence). V shed 5 bases and J shed 2 bases, with 10 bases lying between them. The CDR3 runs to 13 residues. Here the CDR3 reads CASSGGSTYEQYF. The CDR3 DNA reads TGTGCCAGCAGTGGGGGCAGCACCTACGAGCAGTACTTC.

There are many counts of this clonotype. This rearrangement joins TRBV28 to TRBJ2-7; TRBD1 might be the D (8 bases). The CDR3 spans 16 residues. With 4 bases removed from V and 0 bases from J, the gap between germline ends came to 16 bases. Germline assignment: CDR1 MDHEN and CDR2 SYDVKM. The CDR3 sequence is CASSSLQGGSSYEQYF. CDR3 bases: TGTGCCAGCAGTTCTCTACAGGGGGGGAGCTCCTACGAGCAGTACTTC.

The rearrangement uses TRBV27 and TRBJ1-2; D possibly corresponds to TRBD1 (5 bases). Looked up from germline, CDR1 is MNHEY and CDR2 is SMNVEV (reference sequence). The germline V and J ends were trimmed by 5 bases and 4 bases, with 20 bases remaining between them. The CDR3 length is 16 residues. Here the CDR3 reads CASSALNSGTAYGYTF. The CDR3 coding sequence is TGTGCCAGCAGTGCTCTCAATTCCGGGACGGCCTATGGCTACACCTTC.

This clonotype has only a few counts. The germline gene is not matched at one end of the junction; a read error may be the cause. The chain uses TRBV27 and TRBJ2-4, with D perhaps being TRBD1 or TRBD2 (6 bases each). Germline loops: CDR1 MNHEY, CDR2 SMNVEV (reference sequence). The length of the CDR3 is 13 residues. CDR3 in amino acids: CASSDTWGDIKYF. CDR3 nucleotides: TGTGCCAGCAGTGACACCTGGGGGGACATTAAGTACTTC.

This clonotype was seen many times. This sequence joins TRBV19 and TRBJ1-5, with D unclear. Germline V lookup: CDR1 LNHDA, CDR2 SQIVND (reference sequence). Trimming pared 5 bases from V and 0 bases from J, leaving 11 bases between. The CDR3 is 15 amino acids. The CDR3 sequence: CASSRTVNSNQPQHF. The CDR3 DNA reads as TGTGCCAGTAGTCGTACGGTGAATAGCAATCAGCCCCAGCATTTT.

This clonotype was observed many times. The chain has TRBV24-1 and TRBJ2-7; D is perhaps TRBD1 or TRBD2 (5 bases each). Trimming cost V 5 bases and J 5 bases, with 18 bases left between them. CDR1 and CDR2 (germline): KGHDR, SFDVKD. The CDR3 totals 15 residues. Here the CDR3 reads CATSASGRPTHEQYF. CDR3 sequence (DNA): TGTGCCACCAGTGCCTCGGGGCGGCCCACCCACGAGCAGTACTTC.

This clonotype was recorded a few times. The CDR3 coding sequence is TGTGCCAGCAGTCCCAATCTAGGGGGAGACGAGCAGTACTTC. Protein sequence: CASSPNLGGDEQYF. The rearrangement joins TRBV12-3 or TRBV12-4 to TRBJ2-7; TRBD1 is a possible D gene (6 bases). The CDR3 runs 14 residues. The V end was cut by 5 bases, the J end by 5 bases, with 16 bases between.

This clonotype was detected many times. At one end the junction does not follow the germline gene, possibly because of a read error. The chain links TRBV6-1 to TRBJ2-5; D assignment may be TRBD1 or TRBD2 (6 bases each). This CDR3 is built from 16 residues. Germline lookup yields CDR1 MNHNS and CDR2 SASEGT. The CDR3 protein is CASTEGNRGESETQYF. The CDR3 DNA sequence: TGTGCCAGCACTGAAGGAAATAGGGGGGAGTCAGAGACCCAGTACTTC.

The gene calls are TRBV19 and TRBJ2-7, with 7 bases matching TRBD2. Trimming at V came to 4 bases and at J to 2 bases, leaving 8 bases not matched to a gene. The CDR3 has 15 amino acids. Looked up from germline, CDR1 is LNHDA and CDR2 is SQIVND (reference sequence). In DNA form, the CDR3 reads TGTGCCAGTAGTACCGTGTGGGCGGGAGCCTACGAGCAGTACTTC. This codes for CASSTVWAGAYEQYF.

This clonotype was recorded at least ten times. This chain uses TRBV29-1 with TRBJ1-2; D is unresolved. CDR1 and CDR2 (germline): SQVTM, ANQGSEA. The CDR3 totals 11 residues. Trimming took 3 bases from V and 8 from J, leaving 10 bases between them. CDR3 DNA: TGCAGCGTTGACCCCCAGCTAGGCTACACCTTC. The encoded protein is CSVDPQLGYTF. The entire variable domain, with the rest obtained from reference TRBV29-1 and TRBJ1-2, is as follows: SAVISQKPSRDICQRGTSLTIQCQVDSQVTMMFWYRQQPGQSLTLIATANQGSEATYESGFVIDKFPISRPNLTFSTLTVSNMSPEDSSIYLCSVDPQLGYTFGSGTRLTVV.

This clonotype was detected many times. The chain uses TRBV6-2 or TRBV6-3 and TRBJ1-2; D gene ambiguous. Trimming stripped 7 bases from V and 6 bases from J, with 15 bases between. This CDR3 region has 13 residues. The germline CDR1 and CDR2 sequences are MNHEY and SVGEGT. The CDR3 protein is CASKSGVAHGYTF. CDR3 nucleotide sequence: TGTGCCAGCAAAAGCGGGGTCGCTCATGGCTACACCTTC.

V and J are TRBV29-1 and TRBJ2-4; the D call may be TRBD1 or TRBD2 (6 bases each). In germline, CDR1 is SQVTM, CDR2 ANQGSEA. Trimming stripped 5 bases from V and 3 bases from J, with 14 bases between. This CDR3 contains 14 residues. The CDR3 nucleotides read TGCAGCGTTTTGGGGGGCGATGTCAAAAACATTCAGTACTTC. Encoded protein: CSVLGGDVKNIQYF.

This clonotype was detected ten times or more. The chain couples TRBV10-3 to TRBJ2-7, with 9 bases fitting TRBD1. Trimming at V came to 11 bases and at J to 5 bases, leaving 10 bases not matched to a gene. Germline lookup yields CDR1 ENHRY and CDR2 SYGVKD. The CDR3 extends over 13 amino acids. CDR3 sequence: CAATGTGLDEQYF. The CDR3 nucleotides read TGTGCCGCTACCGGGACAGGGCTGGACGAGCAGTACTTC.

In its sample, this clonotype was seen many times. The CDR3 DNA reads as TGTGCCTGGAAACCACCAGGAGAAGCTTTCTTT. Protein sequence: CAWKPPGEAFF. V usage is TRBV30 and J usage is TRBJ1-1; no firm D call. Germline V gene sequence: CDR1 GTSNPN, CDR2 SVGIG (reference sequence). This CDR3 has 11 amino acids. V dropped 4 bases and J dropped 8 bases, with 11 bases sitting between them. Variable domain in full (rest from reference TRBV30 and TRBJ1-1): SQTIHQWPATLVQPVGSPLSLECTVEGTSNPNLYWYRQAAGRGLQLLFYSVGIGQISSEVPQNLSASRPQDRQFILSSKKLLLSDSGFYLCAWKPPGEAFFGQGTRLTVV.

This clonotype showed up many times. The chain is built from TRBV27 and TRBJ2-7; D is undetermined. CDR1 and CDR2 from the germline V gene are MNHEY and SMNVEV (reference sequence). The CDR3 contains 13 residues. V dropped 2 bases and J dropped 7 bases, with 12 bases sitting between them. The CDR3 spells CASSLLGPTEQYF. The CDR3 coding sequence is TGTGCCAGCAGTTTACTCGGACCCACTGAGCAGTACTTC.